This TCR beta chain was sequenced for a study of siplizumab effects on memory and regulatory T cells. Points from the study as a whole: Alloreactive sequences whose origin lay in unstimulated CD4+ memory cells were significantly reduced by siplizumab. Few alloreactive clones mapped to unstimulated subsets.

Using immunoSEQ multiplex PCR, the repertoire was profiled, and TCRdb retains in-frame clones only, with some absent. Among several thousand clones listed, about 36% were seen once. The mixed lymphocyte reaction cells were grown together in coculture at 37°C for less than seven days. Comments on this clone: Its antigen is as yet unknown.

The CDR3 sequence is 13 residues long. Germline V gene lookup returns CDR1 SGHAT and CDR2 FQNNGV. Specimen: CFSE-low (dividing) CD8+ T cells sorted from an allogeneic mixed lymphocyte reaction. This TCR was recovered from a human donor in good health; the cells came from an allogeneic mixed lymphocyte reaction. V gene TRBV11-2 combines with J gene TRBJ2-5, with D possibly matching TRBD2 (5 bases). The last part of the DNA fits TRBJ2-7 better; the J call may be wrong. The chain's CDR3 is CASSFTGSYEQYF. Here the CDR3 DNA reads TGTGCCAGCAGCTTCACGGGATCCTACGAGCAGTACTTC.